This entry is about one T cell receptor beta chain. Its antigen is not known. The entry originates in a study of cytomegalovirus exposure and HLA in healthy donors. Notes on the study in general: Across donors, presence/absence analyses took sequencing depth to be roughly uniform.

Primers: 60 Vbeta forward and 13 Jbeta reverse. Here immunoSEQ multiplex PCR was the method, and the copy in TCRdb shows in-frame clones only, minus some. The sample holds 150,000 to 200,000 clones, over 80% seen once. The TCR sequence derives from a woman aged 18-35 years in good health and CMV-seronegative. The material sequenced was PBMCs.

The CDR3 here is CASKPEGGSNQPQHF. CDR3 in DNA: TGTGCCAGCAAGCCGGAAGGGGGTTCCAATCAGCCCCAGCATTTT. This sequence joins TRBV2 and TRBJ1-5; D might be TRBD1 (6 bases). CDR1 SNHLY and CDR2 FYNNEI come from the germline V gene. The CDR3 runs 15 residues. The V end was cut by 7 bases, the J end by 3 bases, with 16 bases between.